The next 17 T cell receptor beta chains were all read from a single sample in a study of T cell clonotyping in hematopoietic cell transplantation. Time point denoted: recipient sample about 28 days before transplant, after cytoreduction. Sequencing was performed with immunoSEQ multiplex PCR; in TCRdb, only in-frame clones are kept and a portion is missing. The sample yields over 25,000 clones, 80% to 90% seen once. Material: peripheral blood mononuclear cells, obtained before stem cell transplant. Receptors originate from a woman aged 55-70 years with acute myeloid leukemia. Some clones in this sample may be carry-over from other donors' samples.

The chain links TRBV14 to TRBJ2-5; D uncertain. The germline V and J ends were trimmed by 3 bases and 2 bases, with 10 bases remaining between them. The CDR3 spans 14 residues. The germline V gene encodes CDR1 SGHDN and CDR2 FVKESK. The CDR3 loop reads CASSQVAWQETQYF. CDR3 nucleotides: TGTGCCAGCAGCCAGGTGGCGTGGCAAGAGACCCAGTACTTC.

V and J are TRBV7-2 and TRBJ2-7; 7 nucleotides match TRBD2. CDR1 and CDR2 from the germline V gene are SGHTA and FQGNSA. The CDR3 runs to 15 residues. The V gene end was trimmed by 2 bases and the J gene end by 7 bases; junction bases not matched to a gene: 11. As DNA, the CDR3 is TGTGCCAGCAGCTTATCGACTAGCCTCATGAGTGAGCAGTACTTC. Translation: CASSLSTSLMSEQYF.

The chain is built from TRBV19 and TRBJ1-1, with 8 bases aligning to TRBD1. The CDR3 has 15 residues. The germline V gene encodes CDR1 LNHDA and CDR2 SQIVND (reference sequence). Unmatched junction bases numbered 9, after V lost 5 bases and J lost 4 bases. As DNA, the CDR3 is TGTGCCAGTAGTGTGCTCCAGGGGGCCGGCACTGAAGCTTTCTTT. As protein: CASSVLQGAGTEAFF.

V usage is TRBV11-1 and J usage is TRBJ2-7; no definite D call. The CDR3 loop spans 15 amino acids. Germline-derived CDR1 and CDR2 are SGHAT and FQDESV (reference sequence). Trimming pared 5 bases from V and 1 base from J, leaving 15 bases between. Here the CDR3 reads CASSPSGTTSYEQYF. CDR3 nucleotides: TGTGCCAGCAGCCCCTCGGGCACCACTTCCTACGAGCAGTACTTC.

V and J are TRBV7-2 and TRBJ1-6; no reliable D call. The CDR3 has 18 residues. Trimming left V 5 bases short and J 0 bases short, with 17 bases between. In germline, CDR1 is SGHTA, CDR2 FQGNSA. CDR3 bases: TGTGCCAGCAGCCAGAGCGCCCCGGGGAGCTCCTATAATTCACCCCTCCACTTT. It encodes CASSQSAPGSSYNSPLHF. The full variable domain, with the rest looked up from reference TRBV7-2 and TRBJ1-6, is GAGVSQSPSNKVTEKGKDVELRCDPISGHTALYWYRQSLGQGLEFLIYFQGNSAPDKSGLPSDRFSAERTGGSVSTLTIQRTQQEDSAVYLCASSQSAPGSSYNSPLHFGNGTRLTVT.

The CDR3 nucleotides are TGTGCCAGCAGTGAATCTTTCGGCGAGCAGTACTTC. Protein product: CASSESFGEQYF. The chain recombines TRBV2 with TRBJ2-7; D gene ambiguous. CDR3 length: 12 residues. The germline V gene encodes CDR1 SNHLY and CDR2 FYNNEI. V was pared by 2 bases and J by 6 bases, with 8 bases between.

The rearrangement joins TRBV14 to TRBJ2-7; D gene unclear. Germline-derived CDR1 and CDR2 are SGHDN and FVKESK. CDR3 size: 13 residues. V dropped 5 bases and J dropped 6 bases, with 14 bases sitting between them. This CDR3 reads CASSSLGIAEQYF. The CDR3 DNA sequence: TGTGCCAGCAGCTCCCTTGGTATTGCCGAGCAGTACTTC.

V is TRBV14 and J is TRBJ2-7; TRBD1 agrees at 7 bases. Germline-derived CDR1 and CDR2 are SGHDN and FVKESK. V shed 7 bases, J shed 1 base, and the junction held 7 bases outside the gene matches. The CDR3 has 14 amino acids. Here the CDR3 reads CASKDRDPSYEQYF. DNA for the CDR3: TGTGCCAGCAAAGACAGGGACCCGTCCTACGAGCAGTACTTC.

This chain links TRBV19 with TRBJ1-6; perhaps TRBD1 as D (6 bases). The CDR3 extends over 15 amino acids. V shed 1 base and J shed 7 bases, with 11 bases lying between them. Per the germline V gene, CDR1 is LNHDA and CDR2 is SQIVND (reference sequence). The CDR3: CASSIVGQRNSPLHF. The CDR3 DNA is TGTGCCAGTAGTATAGTTGGACAGCGCAATTCACCCCTCCACTTT.

CDR3 residues: CASMMQTHTEAFF. The CDR3 coding sequence is TGTGCCAGTATGATGCAGACCCACACTGAAGCTTTCTTT. The chain has TRBV19 and TRBJ1-1; no clear D. The germline V and J ends were trimmed by 7 bases and 3 bases, with 12 bases remaining between them. The CDR3 covers 13 residues. The germline CDR1 and CDR2 sequences are LNHDA and SQIVND (reference sequence).

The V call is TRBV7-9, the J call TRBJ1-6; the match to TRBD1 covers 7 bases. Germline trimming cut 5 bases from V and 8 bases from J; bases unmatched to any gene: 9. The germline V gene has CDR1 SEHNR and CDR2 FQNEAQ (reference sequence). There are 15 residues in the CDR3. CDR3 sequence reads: CASSQGGLGDSPLHF. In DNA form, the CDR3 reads TGTGCCAGCAGCCAAGGGGGCTTAGGTGATTCACCCCTCCACTTT.

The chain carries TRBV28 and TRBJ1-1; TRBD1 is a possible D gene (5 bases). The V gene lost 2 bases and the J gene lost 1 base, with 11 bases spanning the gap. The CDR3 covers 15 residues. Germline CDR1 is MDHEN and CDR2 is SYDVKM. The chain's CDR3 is CASSLTTVGNTEAFF. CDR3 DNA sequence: TGTGCCAGCAGTTTAACGACAGTAGGGAACACTGAAGCTTTCTTT.

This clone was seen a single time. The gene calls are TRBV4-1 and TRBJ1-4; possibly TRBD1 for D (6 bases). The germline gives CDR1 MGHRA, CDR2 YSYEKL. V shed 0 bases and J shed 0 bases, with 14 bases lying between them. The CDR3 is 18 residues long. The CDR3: CASSQDGQRGATNEKLFF. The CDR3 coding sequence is TGCGCCAGCAGCCAAGATGGACAGAGGGGAGCAACTAATGAAAAACTGTTTTTT.

This CDR3 reads CASSPKTRMHYEQYF. In DNA form, the CDR3 reads TGTGCCAGCTCACCAAAAACAAGGATGCACTACGAGCAGTACTTC. V gene TRBV18 combines with J gene TRBJ2-7; D is undetermined. V was shortened by 2 bases and J by 3 bases, with 14 bases between the two germline ends. From germline, CDR1 is KGHSH and CDR2 LQKENI. This CDR3 is built from 15 residues. Full variable domain (rest looked up from reference TRBV18 and TRBJ2-7): NAGVMQNPRHLVRRRGQEARLRCSPMKGHSHVYWYRQLPEEGLKFMVYLQKENIIDESGMPKERFSAEFPKEGPSILRIQQVVRGDSAAYFCASSPKTRMHYEQYFGPGTRLTVT.

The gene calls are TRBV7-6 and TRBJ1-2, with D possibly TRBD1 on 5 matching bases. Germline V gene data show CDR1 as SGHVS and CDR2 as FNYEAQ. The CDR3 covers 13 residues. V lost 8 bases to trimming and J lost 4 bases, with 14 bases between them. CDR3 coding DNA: TGTGCCAGCGCCGAGGGGCCGGGCTATGGCTACACCTTC. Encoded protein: CASAEGPGYGYTF.

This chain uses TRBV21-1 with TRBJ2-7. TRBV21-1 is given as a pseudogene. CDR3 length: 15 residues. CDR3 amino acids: CASSKDRGHPYEQYF. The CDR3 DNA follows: TGTGCCAGCAGCAAAGATCGGGGCCACCCCTACGAGCAGTACTTC.

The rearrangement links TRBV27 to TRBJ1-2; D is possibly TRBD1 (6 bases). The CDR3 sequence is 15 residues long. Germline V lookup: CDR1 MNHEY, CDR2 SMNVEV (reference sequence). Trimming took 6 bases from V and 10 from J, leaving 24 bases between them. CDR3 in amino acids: CASRTTSAGGRDYTF. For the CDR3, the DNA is TGTGCCAGCAGGACCACCTCTGCTGGGGGGCGGGACTACACCTTC.